These 29 T cell receptor beta chains were all obtained from the same sample, sequenced in a study of T cells in Graves' hyperthyroidism and ophthalmopathy. Regions amplified from RNA transcripts were the TCR beta CDR3 regions. TCR CDR3 regions were first amplified by RT-PCR with HTBI primers. TCRdb re-called the multiplex PCR reads with MiXCR, one entry per CDR3 protein. The data hold approximately 330,000 distinct CDR3 sequences, with 12% to 15% observed a single time. Sequenced input: blood. These receptor sequences come from a woman aged 40 to 50 with Graves' ophthalmopathy.

The table lists this clonotype with many counts. The V and J genes are TRBV2 and TRBJ1-4; no definite D call. Germline V gene lookup returns CDR1 SNHLY and CDR2 FYNNEI. The germline V and J ends were trimmed by 6 bases and 7 bases, with 12 bases remaining between them. There are 13 residues in the CDR3. CDR3 in DNA: TGTGCCAGCAGGTACTCTCGGGGTGAAAAACTGTTTTTT. It specifies CASRYSRGEKLFF. Looking up the rest from reference TRBV2 and TRBJ1-4 gives the full variable domain: EPEVTQTPSHQVTQMGQEVILRCVPISNHLYFYWYRQILGQKVEFLVSFYNNEISEKSEIFDDQFSVERPDGSNFTLKIRSTKLEDSAMYFCASRYSRGEKLFFGSGTQLSVL.

This clonotype was observed many times. CDR3 nucleotide sequence: TGTGCTAGTGGCCCAGACTGGATGTACCAAGAGACCCAGTACTTC. It encodes CASGPDWMYQETQYF. The rearrangement uses TRBV12-5 and TRBJ2-5; D is undetermined. CDR1 LGHNT and CDR2 FRNRAP come from the germline V gene. This CDR3 has 15 amino acids. V lost 6 bases and J lost 0, with 14 bases in between.

This clonotype was observed once. This chain connects TRBV3-1 to TRBJ2-7; 8 bases are shared with TRBD2. The germline V gene encodes CDR1 LGHDT and CDR2 YNNKEL (reference sequence). The CDR3 is 17 residues long. With 8 bases clipped from V and 3 bases from J, the junction kept 18 bases outside the gene matches. CDR3 sequence (DNA): TGTGCCAGCGGCGAGGGCATTACTAGCGGTACTCTCTACGAGCAGTACTTC. Amino acids: CASGEGITSGTLYEQYF.

This chain joins TRBV20-1 and TRBJ1-5; 7 positions agree with TRBD1. The ends lost 2 bases at V and 9 bases at J; junction bases unmatched: 13. The CDR3 covers 15 residues. Looked up from germline, CDR1 is DFQATT and CDR2 is SNEGSKA (reference sequence). The DNA of the CDR3 is TGCAGTGCTAGACGGTCTCAGGGGGAGTCTCGGCCCCAGCATTTT. It codes for CSARRSQGESRPQHF.

This rearrangement joins TRBV19 to TRBJ1-5; the match to TRBD1 covers 10 bases. The CDR3 contains 15 residues. Trimming cost V 3 bases and J 6 bases; bases outside gene matches: 5. Germline values: CDR1 LNHDA, CDR2 SQIVND (reference sequence). The CDR3 spells CASSMFGQGGQPQHF. The CDR3 bases are TGTGCCAGTAGTATGTTTGGACAGGGGGGTCAGCCCCAGCATTTT.

V gene TRBV6-5 combines with J gene TRBJ1-2; D remains ambiguous. V was clipped by 2 bases and J by 4 bases, with 14 bases between them. The CDR3 is 15 residues long. Per germline, CDR1 MNHEY and CDR2 SVGAGI. The CDR3 loop reads CASSYATGPSYGYTF. The CDR3 nucleotides read TGTGCCAGCAGTTACGCGACCGGCCCCAGCTATGGCTACACCTTC.

The sample holds a few counts of this clonotype. The V gene is TRBV18, the J gene TRBJ2-7, with D hard to call. CDR3 length: 14 amino acids. Germline CDR1 reads KGHSH; CDR2 reads LQKENI. V lost 0 bases, J lost 2 bases, and 8 bases lay in between. The CDR3 loop reads CASSPPSKTYEQYF. CDR3 coding DNA: TGTGCCAGCTCACCACCATCCAAGACCTACGAGCAGTACTTC. Complete variable domain (other parts from reference TRBV18 and TRBJ2-7): NAGVMQNPRHLVRRRGQEARLRCSPMKGHSHVYWYRQLPEEGLKFMVYLQKENIIDESGMPKERFSAEFPKEGPSILRIQQVVRGDSAAYFCASSPPSKTYEQYFGPGTRLTVT.

The chain employs TRBV10-1 and TRBJ2-2, with TRBD2 matching over 11 bases. J lost 2 bases, V lost 3 bases, and 2 bases had no gene match. Per the germline V gene, CDR1 is WNHNN and CDR2 is SYGVQD (reference sequence). The CDR3 covers 16 residues. The CDR3 spells CASSDLAGGNTGELFF. The CDR3 DNA reads as TGCGCCAGCAGTGATCTAGCGGGGGGCAACACCGGGGAGCTGTTTTTT.

V is TRBV10-3 and J is TRBJ2-5; no clear D gene. Germline loops: CDR1 ENHRY, CDR2 SYGVKD. CDR3 size: 11 residues. V dropped 3 bases and J dropped 5 bases, with 4 bases sitting between them. This CDR3 is CAISDRETQYF. The CDR3 DNA is TGTGCCATCAGTGATCGGGAGACCCAGTACTTC.

Many counts were recorded for this clonotype. CDR3 sequence reads: CATESYYGYTF. DNA for the CDR3: TGTGCCACTGAATCTTACTATGGCTACACCTTC. This chain links TRBV19 with TRBJ1-2; no clear D. The CDR3 is made up of 11 amino acids. The V end was cut by 10 bases, the J end by 3 bases, with 9 bases between. Germline lookup yields CDR1 LNHDA and CDR2 SQIVND (reference sequence).

This clonotype was seen repeatedly, ten times or more. DNA of the CDR3: TGTGCCAGCAGCATCGGGTCGGGTTATGGCTACACCTTC. It translates to CASSIGSGYGYTF. The V call is TRBV7-2, the J call TRBJ1-2; D is ambiguous. The CDR3 consists of 13 residues. From germline, CDR1 is SGHTA and CDR2 FQGNSA. V lost 5 bases to trimming and J lost 5 bases, with 12 bases between them.

This clonotype was observed at least ten times. The chain carries TRBV14 and TRBJ1-1; D possibly corresponds to TRBD1 (5 bases). Germline V CDR1 and CDR2: SGHDN, FVKESK. The CDR3 consists of 13 residues. Trimming took off 3 bases at V and 6 bases at J, with 11 bases between the two ends. The CDR3 nucleotides read TGTGCCAGCAGCCAGGGGGGGACGGCTGAAGCTTTCTTT. Translating gives CASSQGGTAEAFF.

There are many counts of this clonotype. V gene TRBV2 combines with J gene TRBJ2-3; D uncertain. This CDR3 contains 14 residues. Trimming removed 8 bases from V and 6 bases from J, with 18 bases in between. The germline CDR1 and CDR2 sequences are SNHLY and FYNNEI. CDR3 DNA sequence: TGTGCCAGCGCCCAGAGGCGCCGCCCCGATACGCAGTATTTT. It encodes CASAQRRRPDTQYF. The whole variable domain, remainder taken from reference TRBV2 and TRBJ2-3, is EPEVTQTPSHQVTQMGQEVILRCVPISNHLYFYWYRQILGQKVEFLVSFYNNEISEKSEIFDDQFSVERPDGSNFTLKIRSTKLEDSAMYFCASAQRRRPDTQYFGPGTRLTVL.

This clonotype occurred many times. This sequence joins TRBV20-1 and TRBJ2-1; possible D gene TRBD1, 5 bases. This CDR3 comprises 15 residues. Deletions cut 4 bases from V and 7 bases from J, with 20 bases between. The V gene's germline CDR1 is DFQATT and CDR2 SNEGSKA (reference sequence). The CDR3 reads CSAIPVQGIGNEQFF. The DNA for the CDR3 is TGCAGTGCTATCCCCGTCCAGGGAATAGGGAATGAGCAGTTCTTC.

This clonotype was counted at least ten times. The chain employs TRBV14 and TRBJ1-1; D is unclear. Trimming shortened V by 0 bases and J by 10 bases, and 12 bases separated the two germline ends. The germline CDR1 and CDR2 sequences are SGHDN and FVKESK. The CDR3 covers 13 residues. The CDR3 sequence: CASSQEGRSGAFF. In nucleotides, the CDR3 is TGTGCCAGCAGCCAAGAAGGCCGCTCGGGAGCTTTCTTT. The complete variable domain, with remaining parts taken from reference TRBV14 and TRBJ1-1, reads EAGVTQFPSHSVIEKGQTVTLRCDPISGHDNLYWYRRVMGKEIKFLLHFVKESKQDESGMPNNRFLAERTGGTYSTLKVQPAELEDSGVYFCASSQEGRSGAFFGQGTRLTVV.

There are a few counts of this clonotype. The chain recombines TRBV28 with TRBJ2-7; 7 bases match TRBD2. With 7 bases clipped from V and 2 bases from J, the junction kept 8 bases outside the gene matches. The CDR3 loop spans 14 amino acids. CDR1 is MDHEN and CDR2 is SYDVKM in the germline V gene. The CDR3 reads CASTSGGSAYEQYF. In DNA, the CDR3 is TGTGCCAGCACCTCGGGCGGGAGTGCCTACGAGCAGTACTTC. The entire variable domain, with the rest obtained from reference TRBV28 and TRBJ2-7, is as follows: DVKVTQSSRYLVKRTGEKVFLECVQDMDHENMFWYRQDPGLGLRLIYFSYDVKMKEKGDIPEGYSVSREKKERFSLILESASTNQTSMYLCASTSGGSAYEQYFGPGTRLTVT.

This sequence joins TRBV19 and TRBJ1-3; D is possibly TRBD1 (5 bases). The ends were cut back, 3 bases at V and 14 bases at J, with 14 bases in the middle. This CDR3 is built from 12 residues. The germline CDR1 and CDR2 sequences are LNHDA and SQIVND (reference sequence). The CDR3 region is CASSMGGTDLYF. The CDR3 DNA follows: TGTGCCAGTAGTATGGGGGGGACGGACTTATATTTT.

This clonotype occurred many times. This chain links TRBV12-3 or TRBV12-4 with TRBJ2-2; 10 nucleotides align to TRBD2. The J segment lost 5 bases and the V segment lost 6 bases, leaving 9 bases of the junction unmatched. This CDR3 is built from 16 residues. In nucleotides, the CDR3 is TGTGCCAGCAGGGCCGCGGCTAGCGGGGGAACCGGGGAGCTGTTTTTT. Translating gives CASRAAASGGTGELFF.

This clonotype was counted ten times or more. J is TRBJ2-2 and V is TRBV27, with D uncertain. CDR3 size: 14 residues. CDR1 and CDR2 from the germline V gene are MNHEY and SMNVEV (reference sequence). V shed 6 bases and J shed 1 base, with 9 bases lying between them. CDR3 coding DNA: TGTGCCAGCAGCTACGCCTTGAACACCGGGGAGCTGTTTTTT. Protein product: CASSYALNTGELFF.

In this sample, this clonotype turned up many times. The V gene is TRBV11-2, the J gene TRBJ1-1; D unclear. V lost 5 bases to trimming and J lost 4 bases, with 14 bases between them. The V gene's germline CDR1 is SGHAT and CDR2 FQNNGV. The CDR3 contains 14 residues. The chain's CDR3 is CASSPLAASTEAFF. The CDR3, as DNA: TGTGCCAGCAGCCCCCTGGCAGCTTCCACTGAAGCTTTCTTT.

The chain is built from TRBV29-1 and TRBJ1-2; the D gene is possibly TRBD1 (6 bases). Per the germline V gene, CDR1 is SQVTM and CDR2 is ANQGSEA. CDR3 length equals 13 residues. The V gene lost 4 bases and the J gene lost 8 bases, with 17 bases spanning the gap. Here the CDR3 DNA reads TGCAGCGTTGGAAGGGGACAAAGTGGCGGCTACACCTTC. Its translation: CSVGRGQSGGYTF. Based on the CDR3 plus reference TRBV29-1 and TRBJ1-2, the full variable domain is SAVISQKPSRDICQRGTSLTIQCQVDSQVTMMFWYRQQPGQSLTLIATANQGSEATYESGFVIDKFPISRPNLTFSTLTVSNMSPEDSSIYLCSVGRGQSGGYTFGSGTRLTVV.

This clonotype was counted ten times or more. This chain joins TRBV3-1 and TRBJ1-1; D is unresolved. Germline lookup yields CDR1 LGHDT and CDR2 YNNKEL (reference sequence). The V and J ends lost 0 bases and 1 base respectively, with 6 bases between them. The CDR3 runs to 14 residues. CDR3 coding DNA: TGTGCCAGCAGCCAAGATGTGAGGAACACTGAAGCTTTCTTT. Translated, it gives CASSQDVRNTEAFF.

This rearrangement joins TRBV2 to TRBJ2-2, with 9 nucleotides matching TRBD2. V lost 2 bases and J lost 0; bases outside the gene matches: 4. The CDR3 runs 17 residues. In germline, CDR1 is SNHLY, CDR2 FYNNEI. The CDR3 protein is CASSEKAGGANTGELFF. CDR3 DNA: TGTGCCAGCAGTGAAAAAGCGGGGGGTGCGAACACCGGGGAGCTGTTTTTT.

This clonotype came up many times. The V call is TRBV2, the J call TRBJ1-1; 10 bases agree with TRBD1. The J segment lost 5 bases and the V segment lost 6 bases, leaving 9 bases of the junction unmatched. From germline, CDR1 is SNHLY and CDR2 FYNNEI. This CDR3 contains 15 residues. DNA of the CDR3: TGTGCCAGCAGGGGAGGACAGGGGGTGGGTACTGAAGCTTTCTTT. It is translated as CASRGGQGVGTEAFF.

This clonotype was counted a few times. The chain recombines TRBV14 with TRBJ1-6; a weak D match, TRBD1 (5 bases). Germline V gene data show CDR1 as SGHDN and CDR2 as FVKESK. Trimming removed 5 bases at V and 9 bases at J, with 11 bases between. The CDR3 extends over 13 amino acids. The CDR3 bases are TGTGCCAGCAGCAGGGACCTGGGTTCACCCCTCCACTTT. Translation: CASSRDLGSPLHF.

This clonotype has only a few counts. The chain uses TRBV5-1 and TRBJ2-5; 10 bases are a match to TRBD2. The V gene end was trimmed by 2 bases and the J gene end by 4 bases; junction bases not matched to a gene: 5. Germline lookup yields CDR1 SGHRS and CDR2 YFSETQ. The CDR3 has 15 residues. The CDR3 reads CASSFSGGAGETQYF. The CDR3 region has the DNA TGCGCCAGCAGCTTCAGCGGGGGGGCCGGAGAGACCCAGTACTTC.

The rearrangement uses TRBV18 and TRBJ2-7; a weak D match, TRBD1 (6 bases). CDR3 length: 13 amino acids. V lost 3 bases, J lost 4 bases, and 10 bases lay in between. Germline CDR1 KGHSH, CDR2 LQKENI. The CDR3 DNA reads as TGTGCCAGCTCACCGGGGACAATTTACGAGCAGTACTTC. Translation gives CASSPGTIYEQYF.

This clonotype has just a few counts. V and J are TRBV20-1 and TRBJ1-6; 8 bases align to TRBD1. CDR3 length: 14 residues. Per germline, CDR1 DFQATT and CDR2 SNEGSKA (reference sequence). Trimming cost V 1 base and J 7 bases; bases outside gene matches: 3. CDR3 sequence reads: CSARVAGGNSPLHF. In DNA, the CDR3 is TGCAGTGCTAGAGTGGCAGGGGGCAATTCACCCCTCCACTTT.

The sample holds many counts of this clonotype. The rearrangement joins TRBV2 to TRBJ2-3; no firm D call. The CDR3 runs to 13 residues. V lost 4 bases and J lost 2, with 7 bases in between. Germline loops: CDR1 SNHLY, CDR2 FYNNEI. CDR3 DNA sequence: TGTGCCAGCAGTGCGAAGCCCACAGATACGCAGTATTTT. As protein: CASSAKPTDTQYF.